A selection of T cell receptor beta chains follows, all from one sample in a study of spatial heterogeneity in lung cancer. Using its own MiXCR run on the 5' RACE reads, TCRdb lists one record per CDR3 protein. The table records around 23,000 distinct CDR3 sequences, approximately 3.3% of them present only once. The sequences come from PBMCs, collected at surgery. The receptor source for this set is a female donor with early-stage non-small cell lung cancer. Each CDR3 is given without its conserved first and last residue. Some rows have no size entry. The others give once, few or many, or a class for an expanded clone.

>TRBV4-1|TRBJ2-5|13|many
ASSKNQQVQETQY
>TRBV3-1|TRBJ1-2|13|many
ASSRQDRTDYGYT
>TRBV10-3|TRBJ2-4|15|.
AISESGLSKAKNIQY
>TRBV7-7|TRBJ2-2|16|many
ASSLMASGAANTGELF
>TRBV27|TRBJ1-6|11|many
ASFGGYNSPLH
>TRBV28|TRBJ1-1|12|many
ASSSGQLNTEAF
>TRBV7-6|TRBJ2-7|15|few
ASSLFSDRDRGYEQY
>TRBV6-6|TRBJ2-3|12|many
ASRRAGGADTQY
>TRBV19|TRBJ2-1|12|many
ASSILTDHNEQF
>TRBV5-6|TRBJ2-5|11|many
ASSTAGVETQY
>TRBV7-8|TRBJ1-2|12|many
ASSLVGGGYGYT
>TRBV20-1|TRBJ2-3|13|.
SASQAGGTTDTQY
>TRBV10-2|TRBJ2-1|12|many
ASTLLAGGNEQF
>TRBV4-1|TRBJ2-7|12|many
ASSQVGLAYEQY
>TRBV20-1|TRBJ2-4|11|many
SATSGGVNIQY
>TRBV6-5|TRBJ2-2|12|many
ASSYDSGTGELF
>TRBV20-1|TRBJ1-5|14|many
SARDQGGGGGQPQH
>TRBV27|TRBJ1-5|12|few
ASSPTGINQPQH
>TRBV12-3/TRBV12-4|TRBJ2-1|12|many
ASMGLAAYNEQF
>TRBV5-5|TRBJ2-7|13|many
ASSVTGLSSYEQY
>TRBV9|TRBJ2-2|12|many
ASSLSPSTGELF
>TRBV7-9|TRBJ2-7|16|few
ASSKRASGSPPIYEQY
>TRBV11-2|TRBJ1-3|13|many
ASSLDRVSGNTIY
>TRBV19|TRBJ2-1|14|many
ASNRLAGPGNNEQF
>TRBV7-9|TRBJ2-4|15|many
ASSFRPDRLAKNIQY
>TRBV27|TRBJ1-1|12|many
ASSPNAENTEAF
>TRBV7-9|TRBJ1-2|11|many
ASTRSLPYGYT
>TRBV12-3/TRBV12-4|TRBJ2-1|12|many
ASSHRTTSDEQF
>TRBV7-3|TRBJ2-1|13|.
ASSLSRDSYNEQF
>TRBV28|TRBJ1-2|13|medium-sized
ASTTFEGASYGYT
>TRBV7-8|TRBJ2-3|12|many
ASSIRDLGDTQY
>TRBV24-1|TRBJ1-2|11|few
ATSDSPNYGYT
>TRBV20-1|TRBJ2-7|11|many
SVRSGRAYEQY
>TRBV20-1|TRBJ2-7|14|many
SARPIVGDTYYEQY
>TRBV27|TRBJ2-1|12|many
ASSLLGQHNEQF